The 32 T cell receptor beta chains given below trace back to one sample, sequenced in a study of CD8 T cells in ankylosing spondylitis. Using its own MiXCR run on the 5' RACE reads, TCRdb lists one record per CDR3 protein. The sample lists fewer than 400,000 distinct CDR3 sequences, roughly 14% occurring once. The source material was blood, either unsorted or a sorted T cell fraction (not recorded which). The source is a male donor with ankylosing spondylitis or in good health (not recorded which).

The V call is TRBV5-1, the J call TRBJ2-6; D gene uncertain. The CDR3 is 15 amino acids. Germline V CDR1 and CDR2: SGHRS, YFSETQ. Trimming removed 0 bases from V and 4 bases from J, with 8 bases in between. The CDR3 DNA is TGCGCCAGCAGCTTGGAAGGGCAAGGGGCCAACGTCCTGACTTTC. It is translated as CASSLEGQGANVLTF. The full variable domain, in which reference TRBV5-1 and TRBJ2-6 provide the parts outside the CDR3, is KAGVTQTPRYLIKTRGQQVTLSCSPISGHRSVSWYQQTPGQGLQFLFEYFSETQRNKGNFPGRFSGRQFSNSRSEMNVSTLELGDSALYLCASSLEGQGANVLTFGAGSRLTVL.

The chain is built from TRBV7-2 and TRBJ2-7; a weak D match, TRBD2 (6 bases). There are 14 residues in the CDR3. Deletions cut 4 bases from V and 6 bases from J, with 16 bases between. Germline assignment: CDR1 SGHTA and CDR2 FQGNSA. The CDR3 nucleotides read TGTGCCAGCAGCTCCCCGCGACGGGGGATCGAGCAGTACTTC. Protein: CASSSPRRGIEQYF.

The chain combines TRBV20-1 with TRBJ2-3; 15 bases map to TRBD2. J gave up 4 bases and V 0 bases, and 2 bases lay outside the gene matches. Germline V CDR1 and CDR2: DFQATT, SNEGSKA (reference sequence). The CDR3 is 16 amino acids. CDR3 nucleotide sequence: TGCAGTGCTAGAGACGGACTAGCGGGGGGGGCAGATACGCAGTATTTT. Translation gives CSARDGLAGGADTQYF.

This sequence joins TRBV3-1 and TRBJ2-7, with D possibly matching TRBD1 (5 bases). The CDR3 consists of 14 residues. Germline CDR1 is LGHDT and CDR2 is YNNKEL (reference sequence). Trimming left V 1 base short and J 7 bases short, with 14 bases between. The CDR3 DNA follows: TGTGCCAGCAGCCAAGGCTTCCAGGGAAGTGAGCAGTACTTC. Translated, it gives CASSQGFQGSEQYF.

This clonotype was picked up many times. The V and J genes are TRBV5-1 and TRBJ1-2, with TRBD1 matching over 7 bases. Germline lookup yields CDR1 SGHRS and CDR2 YFSETQ. J lost 4 bases, V lost 7 bases, and 10 bases had no gene match. The CDR3 contains 14 residues. DNA for the CDR3: TGCGCCAGCGGATCGGAACAGGGGATCTATGGCTACACCTTC. Amino acid sequence: CASGSEQGIYGYTF.

CDR3: CASSLSGTNQPQHF. As DNA, the CDR3 is TGTGCCAGCAGCTTATCAGGGACCAATCAGCCCCAGCATTTT. The chain employs TRBV7-2 and TRBJ1-5; D is perhaps TRBD1 (5 bases). Germline V CDR1 and CDR2: SGHTA, FQGNSA. This CDR3 has 14 residues. V was trimmed by 2 bases and J by 3 bases, leaving 8 bases between them.

In this sample, this clonotype turned up a few times. The genes are TRBV2 and TRBJ2-2, with a weak D call TRBD1 (5 bases). The CDR3 loop spans 13 amino acids. With 5 bases removed from V and 6 bases from J, the gap between germline ends came to 10 bases. Germline lookup yields CDR1 SNHLY and CDR2 FYNNEI. CDR3 DNA: TGTGCCAGCAGTATAAGGGGTTCCGGGGAGCTGTTTTTT. Protein: CASSIRGSGELFF.

Comment on this clonotype: A much larger clone differs from this one at a single base, so this may be a read error. The chain carries TRBV11-2 and TRBJ2-5, with TRBD2 matching over 11 bases. V lost 4 bases, J lost 2 bases, and 3 bases stayed unmatched. Germline loops: CDR1 SGHAT, CDR2 FQNNGV. This CDR3 region has 15 residues. CDR3 coding DNA: TGTGCCAGCAGCTGGGGACTAGCGGTACAAGAGACCCAGTACTTC. Its protein is CASSWGLAVQETQYF.

V usage is TRBV27 and J usage is TRBJ1-2; D gene unclear. The CDR3 length is 16 residues. V lost 6 bases and J lost 5, with 22 bases in between. The germline V gene encodes CDR1 MNHEY and CDR2 SMNVEV (reference sequence). Here the CDR3 reads CASRPIWGSGAYGYTF. The CDR3, as DNA: TGTGCCAGCAGGCCGATTTGGGGTTCGGGTGCATATGGCTACACCTTC.

The chain combines TRBV21-1 with TRBJ2-4; TRBD1 reflects the table's D call only, with no check against the DNA. TRBV21-1 is shown as a pseudogene. There are 10 residues in the CDR3. Here the CDR3 reads CARYGTPRNF. The CDR3 coding sequence is TGTGCCAGATACGGCACCCCAAGAAACTTC.

The V gene is TRBV7-2, the J gene TRBJ2-3, with D uncertain. V gave up 3 bases and J gave up 2 bases, with 9 bases separating them. CDR3 length: 14 residues. Germline values: CDR1 SGHTA, CDR2 FQGNSA. The CDR3 DNA reads as TGTGCCAGCAGCTTTATACCCGTCACAGATACGCAGTATTTT. Its translation is CASSFIPVTDTQYF.

The chain combines TRBV30 with TRBJ1-2, with a tentative D call TRBD1 (5 bases). Germline loops: CDR1 GTSNPN, CDR2 SVGIG (reference sequence). V was pared by 2 bases and J by 3 bases, with 10 bases between. This CDR3 contains 13 residues. The CDR3 sequence is CAWSPTGDYGYTF. In nucleotides, the CDR3 is TGTGCCTGGAGTCCAACAGGAGACTATGGCTACACCTTC.

The sample holds many counts of this clonotype. V and J are TRBV4-1 and TRBJ2-1, with 7 bases fitting TRBD1. The CDR3 consists of 16 residues. The germline V gene has CDR1 MGHRA and CDR2 YSYEKL. The junction had 12 bases not matched to a gene; V was cut back by 0 bases and J by 10 bases. CDR3 sequence reads: CASSQEKGASLGEQFF. In DNA form, the CDR3 reads TGCGCCAGCAGCCAAGAAAAGGGGGCTAGCCTAGGAGAGCAGTTCTTC.

The CDR3 DNA reads TGTGCCAGCAGCCTCGTTGGACAGTACAATCAGCCCCAGCATTTT. Its translation: CASSLVGQYNQPQHF. The chain uses TRBV4-2 and TRBJ1-5; tentative D call: TRBD1 (6 bases). V dropped 4 bases and J dropped 3 bases, with 13 bases sitting between them. Germline loops: CDR1 LGHNA, CDR2 YNFKEQ. There are 15 residues in the CDR3.

This clonotype was detected only a few times. The V and J genes are TRBV20-1 and TRBJ1-2, with D possibly matching TRBD1 (6 bases). From germline, CDR1 is DFQATT and CDR2 SNEGSKA (reference sequence). The CDR3 loop spans 14 amino acids. The ends were cut back, 1 base at V and 4 bases at J, with 13 bases in the middle. Written as DNA, the CDR3 is TGCAGTGCTAGAGTTCCAACAGGGTTCTATGGCTACACCTTC. This codes for CSARVPTGFYGYTF.

This clonotype was counted between two and nine times. The chain uses TRBV5-6 and TRBJ1-2; a possible D gene is TRBD1 (6 bases). V lost 4 bases and J lost 4, with 17 bases in between. Germline V gene sequence: CDR1 SGHDT, CDR2 YYEEEE. This CDR3 has 15 amino acids. The chain's CDR3 is CASSRLQGMAYGYTF. In DNA, the CDR3 is TGTGCCAGCAGCCGGCTACAGGGTATGGCCTATGGCTACACCTTC.

The chain joins TRBV10-2 to TRBJ2-2, with 10 bases fitting TRBD1. The germline gives CDR1 WSHSY, CDR2 SAAADI. This CDR3 has 15 amino acids. J lost 4 bases, V lost 6 bases, and 5 bases had no gene match. CDR3 sequence (DNA): TGCGCCAGCAGACTGGACAGGGGGTTCACCGGGGAGCTGTTTTTT. This translates into CASRLDRGFTGELFF.

This clonotype was counted a few times. The J gene is TRBJ2-3, the V gene TRBV6-4; D is uncertain. The V and J ends lost 8 bases and 2 bases respectively, with 11 bases between them. The CDR3 covers 13 residues. Germline values: CDR1 MRHNA, CDR2 SNTAGT. The CDR3 DNA reads as TGTGCCAGCGGTAAGAGAGTCACAGATACGCAGTATTTT. Translation gives CASGKRVTDTQYF.

In its sample, this clonotype was seen a few times. The chain links TRBV3-1 to TRBJ2-7, with 9 bases matching TRBD2. Unmatched junction bases numbered 1, after V lost 4 bases and J lost 6 bases. Germline CDR1 is LGHDT and CDR2 is YNNKEL (reference sequence). CDR3 length equals 12 residues. The CDR3 sequence: CASSLREGEQYF. DNA for the CDR3: TGTGCCAGCAGCCTGCGGGAGGGCGAGCAGTACTTC.

This clonotype occurred a few times. In nucleotides, the CDR3 is TGTGCCAGCAGCGTCCGGGACGGATCCTACGAGCAGTACTTC. This encodes CASSVRDGSYEQYF. The chain joins TRBV7-2 to TRBJ2-7; D tentatively reads TRBD1 or TRBD2 (5 bases each). This CDR3 spans 14 amino acids. Deletions cut 5 bases from V and 1 base from J, with 12 bases between. CDR1 and CDR2 from the germline V gene are SGHTA and FQGNSA.

The CDR3 DNA is TGTGCCAGCAGTGGGGGGACAGGGATAGACTATGGCTACACCTTC. Protein: CASSGGTGIDYGYTF. The chain is built from TRBV25-1 and TRBJ1-2, with 9 bases fitting TRBD1. The CDR3 has 15 amino acids. In germline, CDR1 is MGHDK, CDR2 SYGVNS. V lost 4 bases, J lost 3 bases, and 6 bases stayed unmatched.

This clonotype was observed many times. The rearrangement links TRBV28 to TRBJ1-3; 9 positions match TRBD1. Trimming at V came to 6 bases and at J to 0 bases, leaving 9 bases not matched to a gene. The CDR3 runs to 17 residues. Germline V gene data show CDR1 as MDHEN and CDR2 as SYDVKM. CDR3 in DNA: TGTGCCAGCAGGGGACAGGGTAGGGGGTACTCTGGAAACACCATATATTTT. Translating gives CASRGQGRGYSGNTIYF.

This clonotype occurred a few times. The chain combines TRBV6-1 with TRBJ2-7; tentatively, D is TRBD1 or TRBD2 (6 bases each). The CDR3 is 13 amino acids. Trimming shortened V by 6 bases and J by 3 bases, and 12 bases separated the two germline ends. In germline, CDR1 is MNHNS, CDR2 SASEGT. CDR3 in amino acids: CASRGGGFYEQYF. The DNA for the CDR3 is TGTGCCAGCAGGGGGGGCGGATTCTACGAGCAGTACTTC.

The V and J genes are TRBV12-3 or TRBV12-4 and TRBJ2-1, with 13 bases that match TRBD2. The CDR3 runs 16 residues. V lost 4 bases, J lost 7 bases, and 7 bases stayed unmatched. The CDR3 DNA reads as TGTGCCAGCAGTTACATCCGGACTAGCGGGAGTAATGAGCAGTTCTTC. The encoded protein is CASSYIRTSGSNEQFF.

The table lists this clonotype with many counts. The DNA for the CDR3 is TGCAGCGTTGAAAGGCAGTACTACTATGGCTACACCTTC. Translating it yields CSVERQYYYGYTF. This sequence joins TRBV29-1 and TRBJ1-2; D unclear. The ends were cut back, 2 bases at V and 3 bases at J, with 10 bases in the middle. Germline V gives CDR1 SQVTM, CDR2 ANQGSEA. The CDR3 is 13 amino acids. Complete variable domain (other parts from reference TRBV29-1 and TRBJ1-2): SAVISQKPSRDICQRGTSLTIQCQVDSQVTMMFWYRQQPGQSLTLIATANQGSEATYESGFVIDKFPISRPNLTFSTLTVSNMSPEDSSIYLCSVERQYYYGYTFGSGTRLTVV.

At least ten counts were recorded for this clonotype. The chain uses TRBV2 and TRBJ2-2; TRBD2 agrees at 7 bases. The CDR3 is 15 amino acids. Germline CDR1 SNHLY, CDR2 FYNNEI. V gave up 7 bases and J gave up 2 bases; unmatched junction bases: 7. For the CDR3, the DNA is TGTGCCAGCACGTCCGGGACTACCAACACCGGGGAGCTGTTTTTT. Translation gives CASTSGTTNTGELFF.

Ten or more counts support this clonotype. The chain has TRBV25-1 and TRBJ2-7; 8 bases fit TRBD1. Losses at the gene ends were 5 bases for V and 1 base for J; bases not matched to a gene: 1. The CDR3 has 13 residues. CDR1 MGHDK and CDR2 SYGVNS come from the germline V gene. CDR3 sequence reads: CASSRQGSYEQYF. Written as DNA, the CDR3 is TGTGCCAGCAGTAGACAGGGGTCCTACGAGCAGTACTTC.

A few counts support this clonotype. The genes are TRBV5-1 and TRBJ1-2; perhaps TRBD1 as D (6 bases). V lost 4 bases, J lost 2 bases, and 12 bases lay in between. The CDR3 is 14 residues long. Looked up from germline, CDR1 is SGHRS and CDR2 is YFSETQ. The chain's CDR3 is CASSQEGVNYGYTF. CDR3 nucleotides: TGCGCCAGCAGCCAGGAGGGGGTAAACTATGGCTACACCTTC.

The gene calls are TRBV5-5 and TRBJ2-2; 12 bases fit TRBD2. Losses at the gene ends were 0 bases for V and 8 bases for J; bases not matched to a gene: 5. Germline CDR1 SGHKS, CDR2 YYEKEE (reference sequence). This CDR3 has 16 residues. CDR3 sequence: CASSLEASGRAGELFF. CDR3 nucleotide sequence: TGTGCCAGCAGCTTGGAGGCTAGCGGGAGGGCAGGGGAGCTGTTTTTT.

There are many counts of this clonotype. The chain joins TRBV28 to TRBJ2-7, with unresolved D. The CDR3 has 13 amino acids. Germline CDR1 reads MDHEN; CDR2 reads SYDVKM. Between the trimmed V and J ends, which lost 2 bases and 7 bases, there was a span of 12 bases. The CDR3 DNA reads as TGTGCCAGCAGTTTAAACGATCGTGTGGAGCAGTACTTC. Translating it yields CASSLNDRVEQYF.

This clonotype has more than one count but fewer than ten. The chain uses TRBV5-6 and TRBJ1-2; D ambiguous. This CDR3 spans 13 amino acids. Germline assignment: CDR1 SGHDT and CDR2 YYEEEE. Trimming stripped 0 bases from V and 5 bases from J, with 8 bases between. In nucleotides, the CDR3 is TGTGCCAGCAGCTTGGTCACAGCATATGGCTACACCTTC. Its translation is CASSLVTAYGYTF.

The chain combines TRBV20-1 with TRBJ2-2, with 13 positions matching TRBD2. V shed 5 bases and J 0 bases; nucleotides not matched to a gene: 6. The CDR3 is 17 residues long. Germline V gene sequence: CDR1 DFQATT, CDR2 SNEGSKA (reference sequence). The CDR3 region has the DNA TGCAGTGCTCGTGGACTAGCGGGGGCCGCGAACACCGGGGAGCTGTTTTTT. Its translation is CSARGLAGAANTGELFF.